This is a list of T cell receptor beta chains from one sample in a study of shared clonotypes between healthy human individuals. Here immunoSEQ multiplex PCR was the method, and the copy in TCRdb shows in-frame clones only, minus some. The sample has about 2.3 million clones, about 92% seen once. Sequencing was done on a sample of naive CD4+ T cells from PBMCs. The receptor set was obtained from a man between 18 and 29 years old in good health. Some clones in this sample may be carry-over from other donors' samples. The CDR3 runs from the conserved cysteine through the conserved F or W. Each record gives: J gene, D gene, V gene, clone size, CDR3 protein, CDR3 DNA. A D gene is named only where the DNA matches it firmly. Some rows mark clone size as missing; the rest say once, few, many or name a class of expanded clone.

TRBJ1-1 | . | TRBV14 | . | CASSQVLGEKAFF | TGTGCCAGCAGCCAAGTATTGGGAGAGAAAGCTTTCTTT
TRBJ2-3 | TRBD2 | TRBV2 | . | CASSRSLAGKDTQYF | TGTGCCAGCAGTCGGAGTCTAGCGGGTAAAGATACGCAGTATTTT
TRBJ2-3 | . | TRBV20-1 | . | CSAYSAATQYF | TGCAGTGCTTACAGTGCGGCTACGCAGTATTTT
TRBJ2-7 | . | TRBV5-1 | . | CASSLGAPYEQYF | TGCGCCAGCAGCTTGGGCGCCCCCTACGAGCAGTACTTC
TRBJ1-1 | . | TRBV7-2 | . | CASSFQVDTEAFF | TGTGCCAGCAGCTTTCAAGTGGACACTGAAGCTTTCTTT
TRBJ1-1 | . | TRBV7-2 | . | CASSLAWVNTEAFF | TGTGCCAGCAGCTTAGCTTGGGTGAACACTGAAGCTTTCTTT
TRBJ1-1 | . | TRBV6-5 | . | CARSLLSEAFF | TGTGCCCGCAGTCTCCTTAGTGAAGCTTTCTTT
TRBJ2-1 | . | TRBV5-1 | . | CASSLGASAGNEQFF | TGCGCCAGCAGCTTGGGCGCTAGCGCTGGCAATGAGCAGTTCTTC
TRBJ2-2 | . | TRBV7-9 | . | CASSRPGQMNTGELFF | TGTGCCAGCAGCCGACCGGGGCAGATGAACACCGGGGAGCTGTTTTTT
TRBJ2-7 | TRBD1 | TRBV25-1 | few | CASSRQGTSYEQYF | TGTGCCAGCAGCCGACAGGGGACTTCTTACGAGCAGTACTTC
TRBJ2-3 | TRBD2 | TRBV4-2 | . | CASSPTTSGSADTQYF | TGTGCCAGCAGCCCTACGACTAGCGGGAGTGCAGATACGCAGTATTTT
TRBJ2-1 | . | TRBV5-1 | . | CASRPEAVYNEQFF | TGCGCCAGCAGACCGGAGGCTGTCTACAATGAGCAGTTCTTC
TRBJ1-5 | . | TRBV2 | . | CASSDPDQPQHF | TGTGCCAGCAGTGATCCGGATCAGCCCCAGCATTTT
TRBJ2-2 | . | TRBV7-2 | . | CASRPTRVNTGELFF | TGTGCCAGCAGGCCCACTAGAGTAAACACCGGGGAGCTGTTTTTT
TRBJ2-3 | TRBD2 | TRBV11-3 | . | CASSFSGTSGVDTQYF | TGTGCCAGCAGCTTCTCCGGGACTAGCGGGGTAGATACGCAGTATTTT
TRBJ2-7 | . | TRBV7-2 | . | CASSPMRSTEEQYF | TGTGCCAGCAGCCCCATGCGCAGTACAGAGGAGCAGTACTTC
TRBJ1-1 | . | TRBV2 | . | CASSEAAKNTEAFF | TGTGCCAGCAGTGAAGCGGCCAAGAACACTGAAGCTTTCTTT